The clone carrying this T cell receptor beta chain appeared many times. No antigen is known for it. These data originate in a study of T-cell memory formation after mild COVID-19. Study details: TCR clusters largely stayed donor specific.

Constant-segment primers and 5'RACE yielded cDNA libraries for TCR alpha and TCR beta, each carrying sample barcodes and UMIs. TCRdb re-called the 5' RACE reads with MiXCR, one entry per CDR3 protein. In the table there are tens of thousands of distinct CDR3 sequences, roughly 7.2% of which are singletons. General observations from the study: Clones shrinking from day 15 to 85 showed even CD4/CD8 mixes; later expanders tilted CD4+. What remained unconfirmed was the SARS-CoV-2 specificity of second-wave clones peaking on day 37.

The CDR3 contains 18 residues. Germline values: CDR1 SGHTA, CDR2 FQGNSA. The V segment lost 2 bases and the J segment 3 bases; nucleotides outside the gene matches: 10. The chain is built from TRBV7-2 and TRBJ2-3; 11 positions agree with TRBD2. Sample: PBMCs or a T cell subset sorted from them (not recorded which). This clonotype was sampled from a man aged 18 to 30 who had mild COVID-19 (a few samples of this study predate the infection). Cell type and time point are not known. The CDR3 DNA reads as TGTGCCAGCAGCTTACCCGAAAGTAGCGGGGGGGTTACAGATACGCAGTATTTT. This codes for CASSLPESSGGVTDTQYF.